The 5 T cell receptor beta chains reported below all come from one sample, sequenced in a study of shared clonotypes between healthy human individuals. The table came from immunoSEQ multiplex PCR; TCRdb's copy has only in-frame clones and leaves some out. This repertoire shows about 2 million clones, about 95% found once; its top ten account for 0.85% to 1.3%. CD45RO-negative cells were positively selected for CCR7, leaving out terminally differentiated effector memory CD45RA+ cells. The sample comprised naive CD8+ T cells sorted from blood. The receptors shown here come from a man aged 18 to 35 in good health.

This chain uses TRBV2 with TRBJ2-2; tentatively, D is TRBD2 (5 bases). Per germline, CDR1 SNHLY and CDR2 FYNNEI. The ends were cut back, 8 bases at V and 7 bases at J, with 14 bases in the middle. The CDR3 loop spans 13 amino acids. DNA for the CDR3: TGTGCCAGCTGGGCCCCGAGCGGCGGGGAGCTGTTTTTT. Translating gives CASWAPSGGELFF.

The chain is built from TRBV6-1 and TRBJ1-4; D is undetermined. The CDR3 sequence is 15 residues long. Germline values: CDR1 MNHNS, CDR2 SASEGT. Trimming took 3 bases from V and 8 from J, leaving 16 bases between them. CDR3 region: CASSEVAGFQEKLFF. The CDR3 nucleotides read TGTGCCAGCAGTGAGGTCGCGGGGTTTCAGGAAAAACTGTTTTTT.

This clone has a single count. The chain recombines TRBV7-9 with TRBJ1-3; TRBD1 is a possible D gene (6 bases). Germline CDR1 is SEHNR and CDR2 is FQNEAQ (reference sequence). V lost 4 bases to trimming and J lost 2 bases, with 15 bases between them. This CDR3 is 16 amino acids long. CDR3 DNA sequence: TGTGCCAGCAGCTGGCCTGACAGGCTCCCTGGAAACACCATATATTTT. It is translated as CASSWPDRLPGNTIYF.

This chain connects TRBV28 to TRBJ1-5; TRBD1 matches at 7 bases. Germline V lookup: CDR1 MDHEN, CDR2 SYDVKM. The CDR3 totals 15 residues. V trimming: 8 bases; J trimming: 4 bases; junction bases outside the gene matches: 11. This CDR3 is CASVFYRDSNQPQHF. The CDR3, as DNA: TGTGCCAGCGTTTTTTATCGGGACAGTAATCAGCCCCAGCATTTT.

The rearrangement uses TRBV6-6 and TRBJ1-5; possible D gene TRBD1, 5 bases. The V and J ends lost 5 bases and 6 bases respectively, with 17 bases between them. This CDR3 spans 15 amino acids. Looked up from germline, CDR1 is MNHNY and CDR2 is SVGAGI (reference sequence). This CDR3 reads CASSPAPGWGQPQHF. CDR3 DNA: TGTGCCAGCAGTCCCGCCCCAGGGTGGGGTCAGCCCCAGCATTTT.